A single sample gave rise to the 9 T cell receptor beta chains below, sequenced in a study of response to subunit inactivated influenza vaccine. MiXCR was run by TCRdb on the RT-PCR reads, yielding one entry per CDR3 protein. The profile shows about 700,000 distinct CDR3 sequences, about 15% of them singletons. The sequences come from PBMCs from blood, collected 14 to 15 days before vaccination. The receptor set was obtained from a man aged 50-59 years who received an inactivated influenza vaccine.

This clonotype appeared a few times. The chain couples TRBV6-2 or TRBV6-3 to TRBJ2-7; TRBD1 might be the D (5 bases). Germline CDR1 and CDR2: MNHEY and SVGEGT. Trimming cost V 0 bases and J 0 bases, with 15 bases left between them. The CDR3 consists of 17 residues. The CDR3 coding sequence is TGTGCCAGCAGTTACTCGATCGGCCAGGGAAGCTCCTACGAGCAGTACTTC. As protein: CASSYSIGQGSSYEQYF.

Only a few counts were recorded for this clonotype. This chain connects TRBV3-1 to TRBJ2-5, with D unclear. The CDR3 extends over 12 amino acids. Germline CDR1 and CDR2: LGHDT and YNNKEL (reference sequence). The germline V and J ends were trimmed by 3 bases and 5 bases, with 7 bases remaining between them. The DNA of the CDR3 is TGTGCCAGCAGCCACCTACCGGAGACCCAGTACTTC. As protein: CASSHLPETQYF.

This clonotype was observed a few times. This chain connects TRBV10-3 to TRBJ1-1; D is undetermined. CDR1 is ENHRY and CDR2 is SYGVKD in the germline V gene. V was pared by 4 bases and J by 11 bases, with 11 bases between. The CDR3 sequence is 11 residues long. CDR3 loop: CAISGQEAAFF. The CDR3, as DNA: TGTGCCATCAGTGGTCAGGAGGCTGCTTTCTTT.

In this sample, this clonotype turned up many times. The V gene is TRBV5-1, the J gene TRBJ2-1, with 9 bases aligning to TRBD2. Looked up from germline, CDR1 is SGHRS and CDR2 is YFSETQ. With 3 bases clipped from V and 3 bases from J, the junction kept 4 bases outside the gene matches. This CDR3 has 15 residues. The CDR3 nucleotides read TGCGCCAGCAGCTCCTATAGCGGGAGCTACAATGAGCAGTTCTTC. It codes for CASSSYSGSYNEQFF.

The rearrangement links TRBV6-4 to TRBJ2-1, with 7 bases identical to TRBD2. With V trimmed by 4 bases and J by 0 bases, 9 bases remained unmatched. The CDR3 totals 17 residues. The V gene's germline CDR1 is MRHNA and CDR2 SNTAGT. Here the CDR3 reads CASSVETSRYSYNEQFF. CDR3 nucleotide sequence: TGTGCCAGCAGTGTAGAGACTAGCCGATACTCCTACAATGAGCAGTTCTTC.

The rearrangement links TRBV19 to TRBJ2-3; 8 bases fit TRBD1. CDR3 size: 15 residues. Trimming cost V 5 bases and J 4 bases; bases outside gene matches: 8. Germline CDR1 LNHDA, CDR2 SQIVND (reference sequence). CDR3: CASSLRQGNADTQYF. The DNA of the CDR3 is TGTGCCAGTAGTCTTCGACAGGGGAACGCAGATACGCAGTATTTT.

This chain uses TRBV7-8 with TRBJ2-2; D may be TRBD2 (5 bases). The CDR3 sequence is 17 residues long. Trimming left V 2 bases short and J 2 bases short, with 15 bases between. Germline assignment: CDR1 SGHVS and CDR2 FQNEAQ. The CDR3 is CASSLRGPAANTGELFF. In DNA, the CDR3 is TGTGCCAGCAGCTTACGTGGTCCAGCGGCCAACACCGGGGAGCTGTTTTTT.

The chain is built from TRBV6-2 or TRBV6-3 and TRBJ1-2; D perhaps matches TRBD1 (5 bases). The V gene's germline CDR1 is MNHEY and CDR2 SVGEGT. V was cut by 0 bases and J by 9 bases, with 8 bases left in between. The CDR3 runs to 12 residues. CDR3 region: CASSYSGGSYTF. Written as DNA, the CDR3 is TGTGCCAGCAGTTACTCGGGGGGAAGCTACACCTTC.

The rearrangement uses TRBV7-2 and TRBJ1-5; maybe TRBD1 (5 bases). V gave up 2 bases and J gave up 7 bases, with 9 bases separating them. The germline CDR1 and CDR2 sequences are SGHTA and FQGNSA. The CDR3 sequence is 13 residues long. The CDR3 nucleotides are TGTGCCAGCAGCTTAACCAGGGTGCAGCCCCAGCATTTT. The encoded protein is CASSLTRVQPQHF.